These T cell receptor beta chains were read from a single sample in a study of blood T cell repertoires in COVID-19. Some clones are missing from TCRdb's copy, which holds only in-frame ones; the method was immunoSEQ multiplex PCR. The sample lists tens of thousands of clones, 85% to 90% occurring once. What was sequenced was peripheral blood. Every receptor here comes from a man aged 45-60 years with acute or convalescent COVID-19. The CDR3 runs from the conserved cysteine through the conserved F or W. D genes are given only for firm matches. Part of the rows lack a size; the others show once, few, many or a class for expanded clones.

TGTGCCAGCAGCCCCGGACAGGGAGCTTACGAGCAGTACTTC,CASSPGQGAYEQYF,TRBJ2-7,.,TRBV7-3,TRBD1
TGTGCTAGTGGTCTACACACCGGGGAGCTGTTTTTT,CASGLHTGELFF,TRBJ2-2,.,TRBV12-5,.
TGCGCCAGCAGCCAAGATAGCTCTGGGGCCAACGTCCTGACTTTC,CASSQDSSGANVLTF,TRBJ2-6,.,TRBV4-1,.
TGTGCCAGCAGTTCCGCGGGGGCCCCCTCGGGGGCCAACGTCCTGACTTTC,CASSSAGAPSGANVLTF,TRBJ2-6,.,TRBV27,.
TGTGCCAGCAGTTCCCGGACAGGGGGCGCGGGTGGCTACACCTTC,CASSSRTGGAGGYTF,TRBJ1-2,.,TRBV28,TRBD1
TGTGCCAGCAGCTTGCGGGACATCCCCGATACGCAGTATTTT,CASSLRDIPDTQYF,TRBJ2-3,.,TRBV5-6,.
TGTGCCAGCAGTTACGGGAGCCCCCCCAGTCAGCCCCAGCATTTT,CASSYGSPPSQPQHF,TRBJ1-5,.,TRBV6-5,.
TGTGCCAGCAGTTACTCGAGCTCCCTAGCGGGGCAAACAGATACGCAGTATTTT,CASSYSSSLAGQTDTQYF,TRBJ2-3,.,TRBV6-2/TRBV6-3,TRBD2
TGTGCCAGTAGTGCCAGACAGTTGCCCGGATCCCCTGGTATGGAGAGATACGAGCAGTACTTC,CASSARQLPGSPGMERYEQYF,TRBJ2-7,.,TRBV19,.
TGTGCCAGCAGCACAATGACAGGGCCCTTCCTCTTT,CASSTMTGPFLF,TRBJ1-1,.,TRBV6-5,TRBD1
TGTGCCAGCAGTGTAGGGGGTTATACTGAAGCTTTCTTT,CASSVGGYTEAFF,TRBJ1-1,.,TRBV2,.
TGTGCCACCAGCTACCGACAGGGGGCTGCTTCACCCCTCCACTTT,CATSYRQGAASPLHF,TRBJ1-6,.,TRBV15,TRBD1
TGTGCCAGCAGCTCGCGGGGCTATGGCTACACCTTC,CASSSRGYGYTF,TRBJ1-2,.,TRBV3-1/TRBV3-2,.
TGTGCCAGCAGTTTCGGGGGTGTCAAAGGCGGCAAGCAGTACTTC,CASSFGGVKGGKQYF,TRBJ2-7,few,TRBV28,.
TGTGCCAGCAGTGAACAAGGAGGCGGCCAGCCCCAGCATTTT,CASSEQGGGQPQHF,TRBJ1-5,.,TRBV2,.
TGTGCCAGTACCATGGGGACTGGCTACAATGAGCAGTTCTTC,CASTMGTGYNEQFF,TRBJ2-1,.,TRBV19,.
TGTGCCACCCAAAGCACAGGGGCGGACTATGGCTACACCTTC,CATQSTGADYGYTF,TRBJ1-2,.,TRBV19,TRBD1
TGTGCCAGCAGTAGGGGCCTTACCCGGGAGACCCAGTACTTC,CASSRGLTRETQYF,TRBJ2-5,.,TRBV6-6,.
TGTGCCAGCAGCCCCGGGACACTCGGCTTTGAAGCTTTCTTT,CASSPGTLGFEAFF,TRBJ1-1,.,TRBV9,.
TGTGCCAGCAGCCTTGGACTAGCGGGAGGGAGCTCCTACAATGAGCAGTTCTTC,CASSLGLAGGSSYNEQFF,TRBJ2-1,.,TRBV3-1/TRBV3-2,TRBD2
TGTGCCAGCAGCTTAGGAGGGGCCAAAAACATTCAGTACTTC,CASSLGGAKNIQYF,TRBJ2-4,.,TRBV11-3,.
TGTGCCAGCAGCCCTCCGGGGGGGCGCACAGATACGCAGTATTTT,CASSPPGGRTDTQYF,TRBJ2-3,.,TRBV9,TRBD2
TGTGCCAGCTCCCCCGGGGTAATGAACACTGAAGCTTTCTTT,CASSPGVMNTEAFF,TRBJ1-1,.,TRBV18,.
TGTGCCATCAGTGACCCCGGGGGAGCGGCTTCCTACAATGAGCAGTTCTTC,CAISDPGGAASYNEQFF,TRBJ2-1,.,TRBV10-3,.
TGTGCCAGCAGTTTACAGGGGTACGAGCAGTACTTC,CASSLQGYEQYF,TRBJ2-7,.,TRBV28,.
TGTGCCTGGAAGTTAAAGGGGGAAGAGACCCAGTACTTC,CAWKLKGEETQYF,TRBJ2-5,.,TRBV30,.
TGTGCCAGCAGTGGACAGGGGCGGAGTAATGAAAAACTGTTTTTT,CASSGQGRSNEKLFF,TRBJ1-4,.,TRBV2,TRBD1
TGTGCCAGCAGCCCCGGGACTAGCGGATTGGAAGAGACCCAGTACTTC,CASSPGTSGLEETQYF,TRBJ2-5,.,TRBV11-3,TRBD2
TGTGCCACCAGTGAGCCCGGACAGGGGGCAGACGGCTACACCTTC,CATSEPGQGADGYTF,TRBJ1-2,.,TRBV24-1,TRBD1
TGTGCCAGCTCGCTCTCTACTCTTAACACCGGGGAGCTGTTTTTT,CASSLSTLNTGELFF,TRBJ2-2,.,TRBV18,.
TGTGCCAGTAGTACAACAGGGCCTGGAAACACCATATATTTT,CASSTTGPGNTIYF,TRBJ1-3,.,TRBV19,.
TGCAGTGCTAGTAACAGGCTGGGGCAGCCCCAGCATTTT,CSASNRLGQPQHF,TRBJ1-5,.,TRBV20-1,.